The 21 T cell receptor beta chains in this list originate from one sample, sequenced in a study of lymphopenia after photon versus proton radiotherapy. Produced via immunoSEQ multiplex PCR; TCRdb's table is partial and in-frame only. The sample shows about 53,000 clones, 80% to 90% of them seen only once. Specimen: peripheral blood, collected from a patient treated with photon-based radiotherapy. The source of these receptors is a man over 45 with gastric cancer.

The chain joins TRBV19 to TRBJ2-1; TRBD2 matches 12 bases. V lost 6 bases, J lost 8 bases, and 8 bases stayed unmatched. Germline V gene lookup returns CDR1 LNHDA and CDR2 SQIVND (reference sequence). The CDR3 extends over 15 amino acids. Written as DNA, the CDR3 is TGTGCCAGTAGAAGAGGACTAGCGGGAAAGGATGAGCAGTTCTTC. Its protein product is CASRRGLAGKDEQFF.

This chain joins TRBV4-2 and TRBJ2-1; TRBD1 or TRBD2 may be the D gene (6 bases each). Trimming pared 4 bases from V and 7 bases from J, leaving 29 bases between. CDR1 is LGHNA, CDR2 YNFKEQ, per germline. CDR3 size: 19 residues. The CDR3 coding sequence is TGTGCCAGCAGCCGCATAGCAAAGGGGGGAGGCTCGATCGGGAATGAGCAGTTCTTC. Residues: CASSRIAKGGGSIGNEQFF.

The genes are TRBV5-5 and TRBJ2-7; no clear D gene. This CDR3 has 12 amino acids. The germline V gene encodes CDR1 SGHKS and CDR2 YYEKEE (reference sequence). Deletions cut 0 bases from V and 4 bases from J, with 5 bases between. The CDR3 is CASSLVGYEQYF. CDR3 in DNA: TGTGCCAGCAGCTTGGTTGGGTACGAGCAGTACTTC.

This chain links TRBV6-6 with TRBJ1-4, with D perhaps matching TRBD1 (5 bases). CDR1 MNHNY and CDR2 SVGAGI come from the germline V gene (reference sequence). The V gene lost 2 bases and the J gene lost 3 bases, with 10 bases spanning the gap. This CDR3 comprises 15 residues. In nucleotides, the CDR3 is TGTGCCAGCAGTTACGGGGCGGGGGCTAATGAAAAACTGTTTTTT. This sequence encodes CASSYGAGANEKLFF.

The table lists this clone with a few counts. This rearrangement joins TRBV7-2 to TRBJ2-3; 7 nucleotides match TRBD1. The germline CDR1 and CDR2 sequences are SGHTA and FQGNSA. The length of the CDR3 is 14 residues. The V and J ends lost 6 bases and 9 bases, in that order; junction bases with no gene match: 12. CDR3 sequence (DNA): TGTGCCAGCAGACAAAAACAGGGGCTGGGCACGCAGTATTTT. Protein: CASRQKQGLGTQYF.

This rearrangement joins TRBV6-4 to TRBJ2-1; 7 positions agree with TRBD1. V was pared by 0 bases and J by 9 bases, with 5 bases of the junction left unmatched. This CDR3 contains 14 residues. The germline CDR1 and CDR2 sequences are MRHNA and SNTAGT. The CDR3 DNA sequence: TGTGCCAGCAGTGACTCAGGGACAGATGGTGAGCAGTTCTTC. Translation gives CASSDSGTDGEQFF.

This chain uses TRBV11-2 with TRBJ1-3, with TRBD1 matching over 8 bases. This CDR3 has 15 amino acids. Per the germline V gene, CDR1 is SGHAT and CDR2 is FQNNGV. The J segment lost 7 bases and the V segment lost 2 bases, leaving 7 bases of the junction unmatched. CDR3 loop: CASSLRGQGQNTIYF. The CDR3 DNA sequence: TGTGCCAGCAGCTTACGCGGACAGGGCCAGAACACCATATATTTT.

V and J are TRBV5-6 and TRBJ2-1, with TRBD1 matching over 9 bases. The trim removed 2 bases at V and 6 bases at J, leaving 12 bases unmatched. The CDR3 has 17 residues. CDR1 SGHDT and CDR2 YYEEEE come from the germline V gene. In DNA, the CDR3 is TGTGCCAGCAGCTTTAACGTGCGGGACAGGGCGTTCAATGAGCAGTTCTTC. This encodes CASSFNVRDRAFNEQFF.

This chain connects TRBV27 to TRBJ2-5, with D unresolved. Trimming pared 6 bases from V and 9 bases from J, leaving 2 bases between. CDR1 and CDR2 (germline): MNHEY, SMNVEV (reference sequence). The length of the CDR3 is 8 residues. The CDR3 sequence is CASSAQYF. The CDR3 DNA reads TGTGCCAGCAGCGCCCAGTACTTC.

The V and J genes are TRBV11-3 and TRBJ2-2, with D possibly matching TRBD1 (5 bases). The CDR3 runs to 13 residues. Germline values: CDR1 SGHNT, CDR2 YENEEA. The V and J ends lost 5 bases and 7 bases respectively, with 11 bases between them. CDR3 sequence (DNA): TGTGCCAGCAGCCCCAGGGCAGGCGGGGAGCTGTTTTTT. As protein: CASSPRAGGELFF.

Only a few counts were recorded for this clone. The CDR3 loop is CASSPRGGGSTEAFF. The CDR3 DNA reads as TGTGCCAGCAGCCCACGGGGGGGTGGAAGCACTGAAGCTTTCTTT. This chain uses TRBV7-9 with TRBJ1-1, with D possibly TRBD1 on 5 matching bases. This CDR3 contains 15 residues. V was trimmed by 5 bases and J by 4 bases, leaving 17 bases between them. In germline, CDR1 is SEHNR, CDR2 FQNEAQ (reference sequence).

This chain connects TRBV28 to TRBJ2-2, with TRBD1 matching 7 bases. The ends lost 3 bases at V and 4 bases at J; junction bases unmatched: 2. The CDR3 is made up of 14 amino acids. Germline V gene data show CDR1 as MDHEN and CDR2 as SYDVKM. CDR3 in amino acids: CASSFPGGTGELFF. Written as DNA, the CDR3 is TGTGCCAGCAGTTTCCCAGGGGGCACCGGGGAGCTGTTTTTT.

The chain employs TRBV28 and TRBJ1-4; TRBD1 aligns across 8 bases. The CDR3 totals 15 residues. CDR1 and CDR2 (germline): MDHEN, SYDVKM. J lost 7 bases, V lost 4 bases, and 8 bases had no gene match. CDR3 bases: TGTGCCAGCAGTTCCGCAGGGGGCGGGGGTGAAAAACTGTTTTTT. Its translation is CASSSAGGGGEKLFF.

The sample holds a few counts of this clone. The V gene is TRBV19, the J gene TRBJ2-1; TRBD2 might be the D (5 bases). The germline V and J ends were trimmed by 5 bases and 1 base, with 15 bases remaining between them. There are 16 residues in the CDR3. Germline V gives CDR1 LNHDA, CDR2 SQIVND (reference sequence). In DNA form, the CDR3 reads TGTGCCAGTAGTCTCCGTGGCGGGCGGTCCTACAATGAGCAGTTCTTC. It encodes CASSLRGGRSYNEQFF.

The chain couples TRBV6-1 to TRBJ2-1; D is possibly TRBD2 (7 bases). Germline values: CDR1 MNHNS, CDR2 SASEGT. CDR3 length: 15 amino acids. Between the trimmed V and J ends, which lost 7 bases and 2 bases, there was a span of 15 bases. CDR3 residues: CASTERDTAYNEQFF. CDR3 coding DNA: TGTGCCAGCACCGAGCGGGACACAGCCTACAATGAGCAGTTCTTC.

V usage is TRBV29-1 and J usage is TRBJ1-2; 10 bases align to TRBD1. The germline gives CDR1 SQVTM, CDR2 ANQGSEA. Trimming cost V 6 bases and J 5 bases; bases outside gene matches: 6. This CDR3 is 13 amino acids long. The CDR3 here is CSVPGQGSYGYTF. The DNA of the CDR3 is TGCAGCGTACCGGGACAGGGGAGTTATGGCTACACCTTC.

J is TRBJ2-5 and V is TRBV15, with D uncertain. Trimming removed 1 base at V and 5 bases at J, with 5 bases between. This CDR3 has 12 residues. Germline V gives CDR1 LNHNV, CDR2 YYDKDF (reference sequence). The CDR3 spells CATSRVAETQYF. The CDR3 nucleotides read TGTGCCACCAGCAGAGTTGCGGAGACCCAGTACTTC.

The V and J genes are TRBV6-4 and TRBJ2-3; 7 bases map to TRBD1. Trimming took 8 bases from V and 2 from J; bases not matched to a gene: 4. Germline V gives CDR1 MRHNA, CDR2 SNTAGT. The CDR3 contains 13 residues. The CDR3 region is CASGQEVTDTQYF. The CDR3 DNA follows: TGTGCCAGCGGACAGGAAGTCACAGATACGCAGTATTTT.

This rearrangement joins TRBV27 to TRBJ2-3, with 12 bases identical to TRBD2. Germline V gene data show CDR1 as MNHEY and CDR2 as SMNVEV (reference sequence). J gave up 1 base and V 0 bases, and 8 bases lay outside the gene matches. This CDR3 is 19 amino acids long. The CDR3 sequence: CASSLSSSGRARGTDTQYF. Here the CDR3 DNA reads TGTGCCAGCAGTTTATCGTCTAGCGGGAGGGCCAGGGGCACAGATACGCAGTATTTT.

The V gene is TRBV5-6, the J gene TRBJ2-5, with D unresolved. V shed 0 bases and J shed 8 bases, with 5 bases lying between them. Germline V gene sequence: CDR1 SGHDT, CDR2 YYEEEE. The CDR3 extends over 11 amino acids. CDR3 coding DNA: TGTGCCAGCAGCTTGGAGGACACCCAGTACTTC. This encodes CASSLEDTQYF.

The rearrangement uses TRBV7-2 and TRBJ2-2, with D perhaps TRBD1 (5 bases). The germline CDR1 and CDR2 sequences are SGHTA and FQGNSA. V lost 2 bases and J 2 bases, leaving 18 bases between the germline ends. This CDR3 is 18 amino acids long. CDR3 coding DNA: TGTGCCAGCAGCTTAACCCGATCTAGGGGTTCTAACACCGGGGAGCTGTTTTTT. Translated, it gives CASSLTRSRGSNTGELFF. Filled out from reference TRBV7-2 and TRBJ2-2, the complete variable domain reads GAGVSQSPSNKVTEKGKDVELRCDPISGHTALYWYRQSLGQGLEFLIYFQGNSAPDKSGLPSDRFSAERTGGSVSTLTIQRTQQEDSAVYLCASSLTRSRGSNTGELFFGEGSRLTVL.